This T cell receptor (beta chain) came from a study of blood T cell repertoires in COVID-19. Study overall: Samples representing acute and convalescent COVID-19 were sourced from the United States, Italy and Spain.

Some clones are missing from TCRdb's copy, which holds only in-frame ones; the method was immunoSEQ multiplex PCR. The table shows over 110,000 clones, with approximately 84% occurring only once. Germline V CDR1 and CDR2: SEHNR, FQNEAQ (reference sequence). The CDR3 contains 14 residues. Deletions cut 2 bases from V and 4 bases from J, with 11 bases between. Individuals drawn from around 25 US areas were roughly 18 to 95 years old. Grouping used clinical history reported by participants in a survey and questionnaire. The V call is TRBV7-9, the J call TRBJ1-1; D remains unclear. Sequencing input: PBMCs or T cells enriched from blood (not recorded which). This receptor was taken from a man over 45 in a cohort exposed to, infected with or recovered from COVID-19 (not recorded which). The CDR3 nucleotides are TGTGCCAGCAGCTTAAAAGGGAGAGGCACTGAAGCTTTCTTT. Its protein is CASSLKGRGTEAFF.